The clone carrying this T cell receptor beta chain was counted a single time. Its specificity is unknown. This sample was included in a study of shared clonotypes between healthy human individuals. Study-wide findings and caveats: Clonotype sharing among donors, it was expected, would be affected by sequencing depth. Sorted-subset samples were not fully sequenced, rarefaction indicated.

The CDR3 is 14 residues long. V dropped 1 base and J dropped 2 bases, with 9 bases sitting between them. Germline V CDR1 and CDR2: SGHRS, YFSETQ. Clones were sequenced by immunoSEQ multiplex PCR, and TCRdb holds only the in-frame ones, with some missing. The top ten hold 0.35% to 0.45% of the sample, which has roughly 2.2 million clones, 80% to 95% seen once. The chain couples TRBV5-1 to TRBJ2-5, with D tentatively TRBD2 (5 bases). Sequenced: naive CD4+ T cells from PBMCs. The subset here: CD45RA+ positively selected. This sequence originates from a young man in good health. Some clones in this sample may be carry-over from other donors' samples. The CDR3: CASSLMDLQETQYF. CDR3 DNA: TGCGCCAGCAGCTTGATGGACTTACAAGAGACCCAGTACTTC.